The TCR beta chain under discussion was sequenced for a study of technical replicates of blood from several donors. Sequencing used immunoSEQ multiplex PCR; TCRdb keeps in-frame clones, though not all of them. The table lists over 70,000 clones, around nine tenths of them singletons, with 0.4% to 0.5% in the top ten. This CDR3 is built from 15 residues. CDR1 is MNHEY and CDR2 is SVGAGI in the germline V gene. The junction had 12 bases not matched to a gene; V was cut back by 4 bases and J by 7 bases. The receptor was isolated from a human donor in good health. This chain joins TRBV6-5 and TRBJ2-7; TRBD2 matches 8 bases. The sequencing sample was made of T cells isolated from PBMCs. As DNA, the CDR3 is TGTGCCAGCAGTTCCCTCGGGAGGGGGGTCCTTGAGCAGTACTTC. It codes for CASSSLGRGVLEQYF.